This T cell receptor beta chain was sequenced for a study of cytomegalovirus exposure and HLA in healthy donors. Whole-study findings and limits: Prediction of most subjects' HLA-A and HLA-B alleles by TCR beta sequences was reportedly accurate.

The PCR contained 60 Vbeta and 13 Jbeta primers. Profiled with immunoSEQ multiplex PCR; TCRdb holds only in-frame clones, not every one. This table lists around 88,000 clones. V lost 4 bases, J lost 7 bases, and 5 bases lay in between. CDR3 length: 11 amino acids. Germline V gene lookup returns CDR1 SGDLS and CDR2 YYNGEE. A word on this clone: The antigen remains undetermined.

This clonotype originated in a girl aged 10 to 17 in good health and CMV-seropositive. Sequencing used PBMCs. The rearrangement links TRBV9 to TRBJ2-2; D remains ambiguous. The CDR3 reads CASSSGGELFF. The CDR3 DNA follows: TGTGCCAGCAGCTCGGGCGGGGAGCTGTTTTTT.